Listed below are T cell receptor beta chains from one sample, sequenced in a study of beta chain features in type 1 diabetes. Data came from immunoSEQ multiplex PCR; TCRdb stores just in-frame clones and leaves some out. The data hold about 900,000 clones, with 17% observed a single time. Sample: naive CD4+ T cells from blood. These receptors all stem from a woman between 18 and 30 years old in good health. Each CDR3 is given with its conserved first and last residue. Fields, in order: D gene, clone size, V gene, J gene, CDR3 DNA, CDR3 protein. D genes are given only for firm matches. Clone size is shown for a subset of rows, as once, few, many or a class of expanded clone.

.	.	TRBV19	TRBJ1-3	TGTGCCAGTAGGACGGGACATCTAACGACTGGAAACACCATATATTTT	CASRTGHLTTGNTIYF
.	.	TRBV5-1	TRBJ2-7	TGCGCCAGCAGCCCTGAGGGATACCGGCAATACGAGCAGTACTTC	CASSPEGYRQYEQYF
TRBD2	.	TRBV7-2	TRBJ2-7	TGTGCCAGCAGCTTAGCGGGGCGGGAGGTCGAGCAGTACTTC	CASSLAGREVEQYF
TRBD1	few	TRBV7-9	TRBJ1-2	TGTGCCAGCAGCTTATGGGACAGAGATAACTATGGCTACACCTTC	CASSLWDRDNYGYTF
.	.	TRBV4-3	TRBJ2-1	TGCGCCAGCAGCCAAGGATCACGAGTAGGGGTCAATGAGCAGTTCTTC	CASSQGSRVGVNEQFF
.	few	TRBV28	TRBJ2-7	TGTGCCAGCAGTTTAATTGTGTGGCCGTACGAGCAGTACTTC	CASSLIVWPYEQYF
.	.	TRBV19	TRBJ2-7	TGTGCCAGCGCATGGGGGTTTGGCTACGAGCAGTACTTC	CASAWGFGYEQYF
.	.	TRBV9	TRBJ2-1	TGTGCCAGCAGCCCTCGGGTAGCGCAGGGTAATGAGCAGTTCTTC	CASSPRVAQGNEQFF
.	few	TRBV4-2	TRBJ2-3	TGTGCCAGCAGCCAAGTGGCCCCAATACCTGATACGCAGTATTTT	CASSQVAPIPDTQYF
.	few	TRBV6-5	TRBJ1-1	TGTGCCAGCAGTATTCCGAACACTGAAGCTTTCTTT	CASSIPNTEAFF
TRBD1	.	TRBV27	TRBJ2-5	TGTGCCAGCAGTCACTACGGACAGGGATATGGCACAGAGACCCAGTACTTC	CASSHYGQGYGTETQYF
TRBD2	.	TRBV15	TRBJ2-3	TGTGCCACCAGCAGAAGACTAGCGGGAGTTCAAGGGACAGATACGCAGTATTTT	CATSRRLAGVQGTDTQYF
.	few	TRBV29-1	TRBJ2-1	TGCAGCGTTAGGCTGGGGTACAATGAGCAGTTCTTC	CSVRLGYNEQFF
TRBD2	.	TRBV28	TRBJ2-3	TGTGCCAGCGACATTTGGCTAGCGGGAACAGATACGCAGTATTTT	CASDIWLAGTDTQYF
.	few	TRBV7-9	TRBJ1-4	TGTGCCAGCAGCTTAAGAGGGCAGGACGAAAAACTGTTTTTT	CASSLRGQDEKLFF
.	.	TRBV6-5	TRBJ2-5	TGTGCCAGCAGTAGGAGGCAAGAGACCCAGTACTTC	CASSRRQETQYF
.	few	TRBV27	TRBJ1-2	TGTGCCAGCAGTTTATCGAACGACTATGGCTACACCTTC	CASSLSNDYGYTF
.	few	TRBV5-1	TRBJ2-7	TGCGCCAGCAGAACAGCGACAGTCCCCTCCTACGAGCAGTACTTC	CASRTATVPSYEQYF
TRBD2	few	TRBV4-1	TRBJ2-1	TGCGCCAGCAGTCTCCGACTAGCGGGAGGGAACGATGAGCAGTTCTTC	CASSLRLAGGNDEQFF
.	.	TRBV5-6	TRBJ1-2	TGTGCCAGCAGATTGGGAAAGCGTAGCTACACCTTC	CASRLGKRSYTF
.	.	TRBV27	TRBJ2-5	TGTGCCAGCAGTTTTCGTCAAGGGGGGTCACACGCAGGGGCAGAGACCCAGTACTTC	CASSFRQGGSHAGAETQYF
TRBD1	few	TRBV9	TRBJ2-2	TGTGCCAGCAGCGTCCGAAATACAGGGGGCGCGAACACCGGGGAGCTGTTTTTT	CASSVRNTGGANTGELFF
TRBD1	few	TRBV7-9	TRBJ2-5	TGTGCCAGCACCCGGACAGGGGGCGCGGGGGAGACCCAGTACTTC	CASTRTGGAGETQYF
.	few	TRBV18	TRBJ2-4	TGTGCCAGCTCACCCGAGATTAGCAAAAACATTCAGTACTTC	CASSPEISKNIQYF
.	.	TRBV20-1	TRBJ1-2	TGCAGTGTTCCGCCTATGAACGGCTACACCTTC	CSVPPMNGYTF
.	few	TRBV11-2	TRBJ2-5	TGTGCCAGCAGCTTACAGGGGCAAGAGACCCAGTACTTC	CASSLQGQETQYF
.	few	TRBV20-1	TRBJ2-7	TGCAGTGCCGCCCGTGGATACGAGCAGTACTTC	CSAARGYEQYF
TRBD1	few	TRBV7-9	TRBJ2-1	TGTGCCAGCAGCCTCGATCCGGGACAGCCGCAGTTCTTC	CASSLDPGQPQFF
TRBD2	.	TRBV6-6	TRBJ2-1	TGTGCCAGCAGACTGACTAGCGGGAGCGGTAATGAGCAGTTCTTC	CASRLTSGSGNEQFF
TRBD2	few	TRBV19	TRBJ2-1	TGTGCCAGTAGTATAGGCCCTTCGGGAGGGCCGTATGAGCAGTTCTTC	CASSIGPSGGPYEQFF
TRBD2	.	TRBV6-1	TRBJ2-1	TGTGCCAGCAGTGATGGGACTAGCGGCTACAATGAGCAGTTCTTC	CASSDGTSGYNEQFF
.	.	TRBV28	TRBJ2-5	TGTGCCAGCAGTTTAGCCTGGGAGACCCAGTACTTC	CASSLAWETQYF
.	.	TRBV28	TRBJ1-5	TGTGCCAGCAGCCCAGACGGGCCCCAGCATTTT	CASSPDGPQHF
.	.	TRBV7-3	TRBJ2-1	TGTGCCAGCAGCCCCGGGGCAGGTGCCCTCAATGAGCAGTTCTTC	CASSPGAGALNEQFF
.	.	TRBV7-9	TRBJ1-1	TGTGCCAGCAGCCGTCGACAGGTTCTTGAAGCTTTCTTT	CASSRRQVLEAFF
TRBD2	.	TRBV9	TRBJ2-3	TGTGCCAGCAGCGTTGGGGGAGGGCCAGATACGCAGTATTTT	CASSVGGGPDTQYF
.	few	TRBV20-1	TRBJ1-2	TGCAGTGTTATCGGCTACACCTTC	CSVIGYTF
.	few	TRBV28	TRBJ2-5	TGTGCCAGCAGTGCCCTGGGGGATCCCCACGAGACCCAGTACTTC	CASSALGDPHETQYF
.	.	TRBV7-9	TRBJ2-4	TGTGCCAGCAGCACTGCTTGGAGGGCAAAAAACATTCAGTACTTC	CASSTAWRAKNIQYF
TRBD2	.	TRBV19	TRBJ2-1	TGTGCCACCCTAGGCCCTCAACTAGCGGGAGAAAGGAATGAGCAGTTCTTC	CATLGPQLAGERNEQFF
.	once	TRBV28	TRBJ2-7	TGTGCCAGCAGTTTAGGGACACCCTCCTACGAGCAGTACTTC	CASSLGTPSYEQYF
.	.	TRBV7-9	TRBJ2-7	TGTGCCAGCAGCTTAGTTGGGGCCGGATCCTACGAGCAGTACTTC	CASSLVGAGSYEQYF
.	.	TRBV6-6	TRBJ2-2	TGTGCCAGCAGCAGTCGCGGCACCGGGGAGCTGTTTTTT	CASSSRGTGELFF
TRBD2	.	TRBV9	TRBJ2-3	TGTGCCAGCAGCAATGGACTAGCGGGAGGGTTCTCAGATACGCAGTATTTT	CASSNGLAGGFSDTQYF
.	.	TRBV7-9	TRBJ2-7	TGTGCCAGCAGCTTGGGACTTACGCAATACGAGCAGTACTTC	CASSLGLTQYEQYF
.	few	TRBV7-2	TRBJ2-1	TGTGCCAGCAGCTTAGGACTCCCCAACAATGAGCAGTTCTTC	CASSLGLPNNEQFF
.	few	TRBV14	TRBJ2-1	TGTGCCAGCAGCCACGACGCGAGATCAGGGAATGAGCAGTTCTTC	CASSHDARSGNEQFF
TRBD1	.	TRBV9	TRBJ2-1	TGTGCCAGCAGCGTAGGGCCCCCGGGACAGGGGGCGCGGTATGAGCAGTTCTTC	CASSVGPPGQGARYEQFF
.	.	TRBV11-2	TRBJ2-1	TGTGCCAGCAGCTTAGTCGGATACAATGAGCAGTTCTTC	CASSLVGYNEQFF
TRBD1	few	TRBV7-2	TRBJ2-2	TGTGCCAGCAGCTTCCGACAGGGGGCGCGCACCGGGGAGCTGTTTTTT	CASSFRQGARTGELFF
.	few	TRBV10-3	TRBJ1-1	TGTGCCATCACGGAAAACTTGGATGGGAGCACTGAAGCTTTCTTT	CAITENLDGSTEAFF
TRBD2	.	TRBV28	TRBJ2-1	TGTGCCAGCAGCGCCGGGACTAGCGGGAGGTCCTACAATGAGCAGTTCTTC	CASSAGTSGRSYNEQFF
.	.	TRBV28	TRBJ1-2	TGTGCCAGCAGTTTACGGCCAGGGGCTAACTATGGCTACACCTTC	CASSLRPGANYGYTF
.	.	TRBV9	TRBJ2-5	TGTGCCAGCAGCGCCGACCTGGACCTACAAGAGACCCAGTACTTC	CASSADLDLQETQYF
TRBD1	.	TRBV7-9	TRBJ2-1	TGTGCCAGCAGCTCGGGACAGCCACCAGTCGACTACAATGAGCAGTTCTTC	CASSSGQPPVDYNEQFF
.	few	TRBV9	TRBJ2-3	TGTGCCAGCAGCGCCCGGGGATCTACGCAGTATTTT	CASSARGSTQYF
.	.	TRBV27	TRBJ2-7	TGTGCCAGCAGCTCCCGCGGTGTCTCCTACGAGCAGTACTTC	CASSSRGVSYEQYF